The clone carrying this T cell receptor beta chain was seen a few times. As yet, its antigen is unknown. This specimen belongs to a study of T cells in Graves' hyperthyroidism and ophthalmopathy. TCR beta CDR3 sequences were amplified from RNA transcripts. TCR CDR3 regions were first amplified by RT-PCR with HTBI primers. One entry per CDR3 protein, called by TCRdb with MiXCR from the multiplex PCR reads. The data contain roughly 580,000 distinct CDR3 sequences, around 14% of them singletons. Study outcomes and limitations: Within blood appeared most thyroid clonotypes that had expanded above 0.001.

This CDR3 comprises 15 residues. V dropped 7 bases and J dropped 5; count of bases not matched to a gene: 8. Per germline, CDR1 LNHDA and CDR2 SQIVND (reference sequence). Diagnosis of hyperthyroidism was new in patients aged 18 to 65, and its duration was under 2 months. The sequence came from a woman in her twenties or thirties with Graves' hyperthyroidism that later progressed to Graves' ophthalmopathy. V gene TRBV19 combines with J gene TRBJ2-1; TRBD1 agrees at 10 bases. Specimen: blood. The CDR3 is CASTLDRGINNEQFF. The CDR3 coding sequence is TGTGCCAGTACCCTGGACAGGGGGATAAACAATGAGCAGTTCTTC.